A selection of T cell receptor beta chains follows, all from one sample in a study of T cells in localized non-small cell lung cancer. The assay was immunoSEQ multiplex PCR, and TCRdb's table has in-frame clones only and misses some. The sample has 2,500 to 3,000 clones; around 25% are singletons. This material consisted of lung tumor tissue, taken before any cancer treatment. The receptors here all came from a man aged 40-75 years with stage III lung adenocarcinoma. CDR3s include the opening cysteine and the closing phenylalanine or tryptophan. The D gene is left open where the match is weak. Part of the rows lack a size; the others show once, few, many or a class for expanded clones.

TRBJ2-1 - TRBV18 TRBD1 TGTGCCAGCTCACCAGGCAAGGACAGGGGGCCCAATGAGCAGTTCTTC CASSPGKDRGPNEQFF
TRBJ1-1 large TRBV6-8 - TGTGCCAGCAGTTACATCGTAAGGAACACTGAAGCTTTCTTT CASSYIVRNTEAFF
TRBJ2-1 few TRBV6-8 TRBD2 TGTGCCAGCAGTTGGAGAGCGGGGGGGTACAATGAGCAGTTCTTC CASSWRAGGYNEQFF
TRBJ2-1 - TRBV11-3 TRBD2 TGTGCCAGCGGCCTCAGCGGGGGGTACAATGAGCAGTTCTTC CASGLSGGYNEQFF
TRBJ1-5 - TRBV6-7 - TGTGCCAGCAGTTACTCGAGGGGAGGGATGCCCCAGCATTTT CASSYSRGGMPQHF
TRBJ1-1 - TRBV25-1 TRBD1 TGTGCCAGCAGTGATCAAGGGGGCACGACTGAAGCTTTCTTT CASSDQGGTTEAFF
TRBJ2-3 few TRBV15 TRBD2 TGTGCCACCAGCAGAGCCCGGGGGGGCGTTGATACGCAGTATTTT CATSRARGGVDTQYF
TRBJ1-1 few TRBV29-1 - TGCAGCGTTGTTGGAGGGGGTTCGACTGAAGCTTTCTTT CSVVGGGSTEAFF
TRBJ2-2 few TRBV1 - TGCGCCAGCAGCCAAACCCCCTTGGACACCGGGGAGCTGTTTTTT CASSQTPLDTGELFF
TRBJ2-2 few TRBV6-8 - TGTGCCAGCAGTTCCAGCTGGAGAAACACCGGGGAGCTGTTTTTT CASSSSWRNTGELFF
TRBJ2-1 few TRBV1 - TGCGCCAGCAGCCAAGGGACTACGGGCCATGAGCAGTTCTTC CASSQGTTGHEQFF
TRBJ2-1 - TRBV9 TRBD1 TGTGCCAGCAGCGTTAGCGGGACAGGGGTGAACAATGAGCAGTTCTTC CASSVSGTGVNNEQFF
TRBJ2-2 - TRBV29-1 TRBD1 TGCAGCGTTGAAGGTCAGGGGGTAGGAACCGGGGAGCTGTTTTTT CSVEGQGVGTGELFF
TRBJ2-7 few TRBV11-3 TRBD2 TGTGCCAGCAGCTCACTAGCGGGGGGATACGAGCAGTACTTC CASSSLAGGYEQYF
TRBJ1-6 - TRBV14 - TGTGCCAGCAGCCACGGGCAGGGCACCTATAATTCACCCCTCCACTTT CASSHGQGTYNSPLHF
TRBJ1-1 - TRBV14 - TGTGCCAGCAGCCAAGGGATGAACACTGAAGCTTTCTTT CASSQGMNTEAFF
TRBJ2-2 medium-sized TRBV6-8 - TGTGCCAGCAGTACCTCCCAGGGCATTTCGTCCGGGGAGCTGTTTTTT CASSTSQGISSGELFF
TRBJ2-3 once TRBV29-1 - TGCAGCGTTGTAGGGACGCCCGCTAGCACAGATACGCAGTATTTT CSVVGTPASTDTQYF
TRBJ1-1 medium-sized TRBV6-8 TRBD1 TGTGCCAGCACCTTAGGACCACAGGGGACTGAAGCTTTCTTT CASTLGPQGTEAFF
TRBJ1-2 - TRBV30 - TGTGCCTGGAGTTATGCCGACTCCCTCTATGGCTACACCTTC CAWSYADSLYGYTF
TRBJ1-1 few TRBV7-2 - TGTGCCAGCAGCTTAGCCAGGAACACTGAAGCTTTCTTT CASSLARNTEAFF
TRBJ1-5 - TRBV6-8 - TGTGCCAGCAGTTACCTGGGGTCCAATCAGCCCCAGCATTTT CASSYLGSNQPQHF
TRBJ2-3 few TRBV9 - TGTGCCAGCAGCCCATTATGGGGGACTAGCACAGATACGCAGTATTTT CASSPLWGTSTDTQYF
TRBJ1-4 few TRBV11-3 TRBD1 TGTGCCAGCAGCTTGGACAGGTCTAGCACGTTTGGAAAACTGTTTTTT CASSLDRSSTFGKLFF
TRBJ2-1 - TRBV6-8 - TGTGCCAGCAACTCAGGGGGGGGGTCCTACAATGAGCAGTTCTTC CASNSGGGSYNEQFF
TRBJ2-3 medium-sized TRBV9 TRBD1 TGTGCCCGTGGGGGACAGTTTAGGACAGATACGCAGTATTTT CARGGQFRTDTQYF
TRBJ2-1 few TRBV6-8 - TGTGCCAGCAGTTCCCTCGGAGCTTACAATGAGCAGTTCTTC CASSSLGAYNEQFF
TRBJ2-3 - TRBV19 TRBD2 TGTGCCAGTAGTCCCCGGACTAGCGGTTACACAGATACGCAGTATTTT CASSPRTSGYTDTQYF
TRBJ1-5 - TRBV6-8 - TGTGCCAGCAGTCCGCCGACCAGGGGCAATCAGCCCCAGCATTTT CASSPPTRGNQPQHF
TRBJ2-2 once TRBV19 - TGTGCCAGTGTAAAAGGCCAGGGAGGTTATAAGAACACCGGGGAGCTGTTTTTT CASVKGQGGYKNTGELFF
TRBJ2-1 - TRBV6-8 TRBD2 TGTGCCAGCAGTTTTCGGGGGGGCCCTTTGAATGAGCAGTTCTTC CASSFRGGPLNEQFF
TRBJ1-5 few TRBV11-3 TRBD1 TGTGCCAGCAGCTTAGGGACAGGGAGGAAGGATCAGCCCCAGCATTTT CASSLGTGRKDQPQHF
TRBJ1-4 - TRBV11-3 - TGTGCCAGCAGCTTGCAGGGAACTAATGAAAAACTGTTTTTT CASSLQGTNEKLFF
TRBJ2-2 few TRBV6-8 - TGTGCCAGCAGTGATTTTAACACCGGGGAGCTGTTTTTT CASSDFNTGELFF
TRBJ1-2 few TRBV29-1 - TGCAGCGTTAGGAGCGAGACGGATTCTGGCTACACCTTC CSVRSETDSGYTF
TRBJ1-1 - TRBV11-3 - TGTGCCAGCAGCTCCGCCACCGGGAACACTGAAGCTTTCTTT CASSSATGNTEAFF
TRBJ1-3 few TRBV9 TRBD1 TGTGCCAGCAGCGTAAAACCAGGGGGCACTGGAAACACCATATATTTT CASSVKPGGTGNTIYF
TRBJ1-6 few TRBV19 - TGTGCCAGTTGTAACCAGGCAGGGGATAATTCACCCCTCCACTTT CASCNQAGDNSPLHF
TRBJ2-7 few TRBV15 TRBD1 TGTGCCACCAGCAGTCTACAGGGGGCAACCTACGAGCAGTACTTC CATSSLQGATYEQYF
TRBJ2-1 - TRBV11-3 - TGTGCCAGCAGCCGGGACTGGGCTTCCTACAATGAGCAGTTCTTC CASSRDWASYNEQFF
TRBJ2-5 - TRBV11-3 - TGTGCCAGCAGCTTAGAGAGGGGCGGGGAGACCCAGTACTTC CASSLERGGETQYF